This TCR beta chain was captured in a study of tumor-infiltrating lymphocytes in primary liver carcinoma. Regarding the study as a whole: With p = 0.039, the top-250-clone fraction in tumors significantly exceeded that in blood.

Comments on this clonotype: Its antigen remains unidentified.

V gave up 4 bases and J gave up 4 bases; unmatched junction bases: 9. This CDR3 region has 15 residues. Germline CDR1 MNHEY, CDR2 SVGAGI. The researchers obtained blood RNA from unsorted whole blood and also extracted germline DNA. The input was 500 ng total RNA; TCR beta cDNA was made from it with a constant-region primer. Nested multiplex PCR, run for three rounds with slightly modified ARM-PCR, yielded TCR beta libraries. Investigators reported that the first two PCR rounds, at 10 cycles each, used TRBV1-TRBV30 forward primers with a C-beta reverse primer. TCRdb ran MiXCR on the multiplex PCR reads and lists one entry per CDR3 protein. There are 150,000 to 200,000 distinct CDR3 sequences in the sample; 60% occur only once, and 72% lies in the top ten.

The V call is TRBV6-5, the J call TRBJ2-7, with TRBD1 matching over 8 bases. This TCR was sampled from a man in his forties or fifties with primary liver carcinoma and hepatitis B virus infection. The specimen was peripheral blood. CDR3 sequence (DNA): TGTGCCAGCAGTTCCCGACAGGGGAAATGGTACGAGCAGTACTTC. It yields the protein CASSSRQGKWYEQYF.